Following are 20 T cell receptor beta chains from one sample sequenced in a study of early T cells in non-severe SARS-CoV-2 infection. TCRdb recomputed calls from the 5' RACE reads with MiXCR, one row per CDR3 protein. The data hold 100,000 to 150,000 distinct CDR3 sequences, with around 14% observed a single time. Sequencing used whole blood. These receptors came from an adult who was a healthcare worker with PCR-confirmed SARS-CoV-2 infection or an uninfected control (not recorded which).

This clonotype was found a few times. The chain recombines TRBV10-3 with TRBJ2-2, with 7 bases identical to TRBD2. Looked up from germline, CDR1 is ENHRY and CDR2 is SYGVKD. Trimming removed 10 bases from V and 1 base from J; junction bases left unmatched: 6. The CDR3 length is 14 residues. This CDR3 reads CATFAGVNTGELFF. The CDR3 DNA is TGTGCCACCTTCGCGGGGGTGAACACCGGGGAGCTGTTTTTT.

V usage is TRBV3-1 and J usage is TRBJ1-1; no reliable D call. Per the germline V gene, CDR1 is LGHDT and CDR2 is YNNKEL (reference sequence). CDR3 length equals 13 residues. V gave up 0 bases and J gave up 11 bases, with 13 bases separating them. The CDR3 sequence: CASSQDLAAGAFF. CDR3 coding DNA: TGTGCCAGCAGCCAAGACTTGGCCGCCGGGGCTTTCTTT.

Ten or more counts support this clonotype. The chain employs TRBV29-1 and TRBJ1-1, with D hard to call. The CDR3 runs to 12 residues. V was pared by 1 base and J by 4 bases, with 7 bases between. Germline V gene data show CDR1 as SQVTM and CDR2 as ANQGSEA. In DNA form, the CDR3 reads TGCAGCGTTGAAGGTATGGGCACTGAAGCTTTCTTT. As protein: CSVEGMGTEAFF.

This clonotype was detected a few times. The chain joins TRBV2 to TRBJ1-6, with TRBD1 matching over 7 bases. With V trimmed by 8 bases and J by 3 bases, 1 base remained unmatched. Germline V gene data show CDR1 as SNHLY and CDR2 as FYNNEI. The CDR3 is 13 amino acids. Here the CDR3 reads CASDRDYNSPLHF. The CDR3 DNA follows: TGTGCCAGCGACAGGGACTATAATTCACCCCTCCACTTT.

The chain has TRBV5-1 and TRBJ1-5; D uncertain. Deletions cut 3 bases from V and 6 bases from J, with 19 bases between. CDR3 length equals 16 residues. Germline V gene sequence: CDR1 SGHRS, CDR2 YFSETQ. CDR3 protein: CASSSRYREWRQPQHF. The CDR3 DNA follows: TGCGCCAGCAGCTCTCGATACAGAGAATGGCGTCAGCCCCAGCATTTT.

V and J are TRBV2 and TRBJ2-1; D unclear. The CDR3 sequence is 15 residues long. Germline assignment: CDR1 SNHLY and CDR2 FYNNEI. Trimming took 4 bases from V and 2 from J, leaving 12 bases between them. For the CDR3, the DNA is TGTGCCAGCAGTGTTGCGGTTTTAACCTACAATGAGCAGTTCTTC. Its protein is CASSVAVLTYNEQFF.

This clonotype was seen more than once but under ten times. The chain employs TRBV6-6 and TRBJ2-6; D remains ambiguous. Per germline, CDR1 MNHNY and CDR2 SVGAGI (reference sequence). V was shortened by 0 bases and J by 3 bases, with 0 bases between the two germline ends. The CDR3 is 13 residues long. This chain's CDR3 is CASSYSGANVLTF. The CDR3 DNA reads as TGTGCCAGCAGTTACTCTGGGGCCAACGTCCTGACTTTC.

This clonotype was counted between two and nine times. J is TRBJ1-5 and V is TRBV4-1, with 10 nucleotides matching TRBD1. J lost 4 bases, V lost 3 bases, and 6 bases had no gene match. CDR3 length equals 16 residues. The germline gives CDR1 MGHRA, CDR2 YSYEKL. CDR3 bases: TGCGCCAGCAGCCAGATTGACAGGGGGCTTAATCAGCCCCAGCATTTT. Its translation is CASSQIDRGLNQPQHF.

This clonotype was observed a few times. This sequence joins TRBV12-3 or TRBV12-4 and TRBJ2-2; D gene ambiguous. Trimming removed 1 base at V and 7 bases at J, with 4 bases between. The CDR3 covers 12 residues. CDR3 bases: TGTGCCAGCAGTTTAGAGAGCGGGGAGCTGTTTTTT. Residues: CASSLESGELFF.

This chain uses TRBV12-3 or TRBV12-4 with TRBJ2-7; 9 nucleotides line up with TRBD1. The CDR3 contains 13 residues. V was pared by 8 bases and J by 0 bases, with 2 bases of the junction left unmatched. The DNA of the CDR3 is TGTGCCAGCGGGGACAGGGCCTCCTACGAGCAGTACTTC. Translation gives CASGDRASYEQYF.

In this sample, this clonotype turned up many times. J is TRBJ1-5 and V is TRBV5-1; D is perhaps TRBD1 (6 bases). Per germline, CDR1 SGHRS and CDR2 YFSETQ. V lost 3 bases and J lost 2, with 12 bases in between. The CDR3 spans 15 residues. The CDR3 here is CASSSGQSGNQPQHF. The CDR3 DNA reads TGCGCCAGCAGCTCTGGACAGTCTGGCAATCAGCCCCAGCATTTT.

This clonotype was seen many times. The rearrangement links TRBV7-9 to TRBJ1-1, with 7 bases that match TRBD1. Trimming took 5 bases from V and 4 from J; bases not matched to a gene: 10. CDR3 length: 15 residues. CDR1 and CDR2 from the germline V gene are SEHNR and FQNEAQ (reference sequence). The CDR3: CASSPGTGAGTEAFF. The CDR3 DNA reads TGTGCCAGCAGCCCAGGTACAGGGGCCGGCACTGAAGCTTTCTTT.

This clonotype was counted between two and nine times. V usage is TRBV2 and J usage is TRBJ2-2, with no clear D. The ends were cut back, 3 bases at V and 1 base at J, with 6 bases in the middle. The CDR3 has 14 residues. The germline V gene has CDR1 SNHLY and CDR2 FYNNEI. CDR3 amino acids: CASSDNRNTGELFF. CDR3 nucleotides: TGTGCCAGCAGTGATAACCGGAACACCGGGGAGCTGTTTTTT.

This clonotype was seen repeatedly, ten times or more. The chain employs TRBV19 and TRBJ1-5; D perhaps matches TRBD1 (5 bases). CDR3 length: 14 residues. V was cut by 5 bases and J by 5 bases, with 13 bases left in between. Per germline, CDR1 LNHDA and CDR2 SQIVND (reference sequence). CDR3 region: CASSYSWGDQPQHF. In nucleotides, the CDR3 is TGTGCCAGTAGTTACTCCTGGGGGGATCAGCCCCAGCATTTT.

This chain connects TRBV5-1 to TRBJ2-3; no definite D call. The ends were cut back, 7 bases at V and 6 bases at J, with 18 bases in the middle. From germline, CDR1 is SGHRS and CDR2 YFSETQ. The CDR3 extends over 14 amino acids. CDR3 residues: CASSDSTLRDTQYF. CDR3 sequence (DNA): TGCGCCAGCTCCGACTCGACTTTAAGGGATACGCAGTATTTT.

This sequence joins TRBV5-1 and TRBJ2-7; D remains unclear. V was cut by 3 bases and J by 2 bases, with 21 bases left in between. CDR3 length: 17 amino acids. Germline V CDR1 and CDR2: SGHRS, YFSETQ. The CDR3 nucleotides read TGCGCCAGCAGCTCGGTATGGACCCGGAAAGAGACCTACGAGCAGTACTTC. It is translated as CASSSVWTRKETYEQYF.

V usage is TRBV29-1 and J usage is TRBJ2-2; 9 bases are a match to TRBD1. J gave up 1 base and V 6 bases, and 3 bases lay outside the gene matches. The germline V gene has CDR1 SQVTM and CDR2 ANQGSEA. The length of the CDR3 is 14 residues. The CDR3 spells CSVTGGRNTGELFF. CDR3 sequence (DNA): TGCAGCGTGACAGGGGGAAGGAACACCGGGGAGCTGTTTTTT.

The chain uses TRBV4-1 and TRBJ1-5; 10 bases are a match to TRBD1. Trimming cost V 3 bases and J 6 bases; bases outside gene matches: 5. The CDR3 spans 15 residues. The germline V gene has CDR1 MGHRA and CDR2 YSYEKL. The CDR3 nucleotides read TGCGCCAGCAGCCAGGGACAGGGGAGCGGTCAGCCCCAGCATTTT. Translating gives CASSQGQGSGQPQHF.

V and J are TRBV7-9 and TRBJ1-1; unclear D gene. Germline V CDR1 and CDR2: SEHNR, FQNEAQ (reference sequence). The CDR3 is 14 amino acids. V was shortened by 5 bases and J by 5 bases, with 15 bases between the two germline ends. This CDR3 reads CASSVKGDVTEAFF. The DNA of the CDR3 is TGTGCCAGCAGCGTAAAGGGAGATGTGACTGAAGCTTTCTTT.

The chain carries TRBV7-9 and TRBJ2-2; a possible D gene is TRBD2 (7 bases). The CDR3 has 15 residues. Per germline, CDR1 SEHNR and CDR2 FQNEAQ (reference sequence). V was cut by 4 bases and J by 5 bases, with 14 bases left in between. The CDR3 reads CASSWDNSGTGELFF. In DNA form, the CDR3 reads TGTGCCAGCAGCTGGGACAATAGCGGGACCGGGGAGCTGTTTTTT.